Presented here are 15 T cell receptor beta chains from one specimen sequenced in a study of blood T cell repertoires in COVID-19. Here immunoSEQ multiplex PCR was the method, and the copy in TCRdb shows in-frame clones only, minus some. Among under 200,000 clones listed, 85% were seen once. The sample comprised peripheral blood. The source of these receptors is a woman of 80 years or more with COVID-19, enrolled during active disease.

This clone was counted a single time. CDR3 in DNA: TGTGCCAGCAGCGTAGTCGGAGGGGAGGATCCCCAGTACTTC. Residues: CASSVVGGEDPQYF. The chain is built from TRBV9 and TRBJ2-5; weak D call: TRBD2 (6 bases). Trimming took off 0 bases at V and 9 bases at J, with 15 bases between the two ends. The CDR3 is 14 residues long. The germline V gene has CDR1 SGDLS and CDR2 YYNGEE.

The chain employs TRBV11-3 and TRBJ2-3, with unresolved D. V gave up 5 bases and J gave up 6 bases, with 12 bases separating them. CDR1 and CDR2 (germline): SGHNT, YENEEA. The CDR3 contains 13 residues. Here the CDR3 reads CASSLSGADTQYF. CDR3 DNA: TGTGCCAGCAGCCTCTCGGGTGCGGATACGCAGTATTTT.

The sample holds a few counts of this clone. V and J are TRBV21-1 and TRBJ1-1. TRBV21-1 is given as a pseudogene. This CDR3 region has 14 residues. The CDR3 nucleotides read TGTGCCAGCACCCCGGGCCTCGGGGACACTGAAGCTTTCTTT. Amino acids: CASTPGLGDTEAFF.

The chain employs TRBV11-2 and TRBJ2-7; 7 bases agree with TRBD2. The CDR3 extends over 14 amino acids. The junction had 5 bases not matched to a gene; V was cut back by 4 bases and J by 2 bases. Germline CDR1 reads SGHAT; CDR2 reads FQNNGV. CDR3 in amino acids: CASSSSGTPYEQYF. In nucleotides, the CDR3 is TGTGCCAGCAGCTCTAGCGGAACCCCCTACGAGCAGTACTTC.

This clone has just a few counts. Within the sample, other DNA sequences also encode this same CDR3. The V and J genes are TRBV3-1 (or the pseudogene TRBV3-2) and TRBJ1-2, with D possibly being TRBD1 (6 bases). The germline V gene has CDR1 LGHDT and CDR2 YNNKEL (reference sequence). V lost 3 bases and J 4 bases, leaving 9 bases between the germline ends. The CDR3 runs 13 residues. The CDR3 spells CASSQGGPYGYTF. CDR3 in DNA: TGTGCCAGCAGCCAGGGGGGGCCCTATGGCTACACCTTC.

In its sample, this clone was seen once. The chain combines TRBV5-5 with TRBJ2-7, with TRBD1 identical over 11 bases. The CDR3 covers 14 residues. CDR1 is SGHKS and CDR2 is YYEKEE in the germline V gene (reference sequence). J gave up 6 bases and V 1 base, and 3 bases lay outside the gene matches. CDR3 sequence (DNA): TGTGCCAGCAGCTTGTGGGACAGGGGGAGCGAGCAGTACTTC. Translating gives CASSLWDRGSEQYF.

The gene calls are TRBV9 and TRBJ1-2, with no clear D. The CDR3 runs to 12 residues. CDR1 SGDLS and CDR2 YYNGEE come from the germline V gene. Trimming removed 2 bases from V and 4 bases from J, with 6 bases in between. The DNA for the CDR3 is TGTGCCAGCAGCGTGACAAGCTATGGCTACACCTTC. It translates to CASSVTSYGYTF.

The chain employs TRBV19 and TRBJ2-5; D gene uncertain. V was cut by 4 bases and J by 5 bases, with 5 bases left in between. The CDR3 covers 11 residues. Per the germline V gene, CDR1 is LNHDA and CDR2 is SQIVND (reference sequence). CDR3 sequence: CASSTRETQYF. CDR3 nucleotide sequence: TGTGCCAGTAGTACCAGGGAGACCCAGTACTTC.

The chain employs TRBV6-2 or TRBV6-3 and TRBJ1-4; no clear D gene. Looked up from germline, CDR1 is MNHEY and CDR2 is SVGEGT. The CDR3 sequence is 18 residues long. V gave up 5 bases and J gave up 1 base, with 20 bases separating them. In nucleotides, the CDR3 is TGTGCCAGCAGTACTCGCAGCCCCTGGAGTGTAACTAATGAAAAACTGTTTTTT. It specifies CASSTRSPWSVTNEKLFF.

As DNA, the CDR3 is TGTGCCAGCAGCTTTACCGGGACAGGAGACTACGAGCAGTACTTC. This encodes CASSFTGTGDYEQYF. The rearrangement joins TRBV7-3 to TRBJ2-7; 8 positions match TRBD1. Trimming cost V 3 bases and J 3 bases; bases outside gene matches: 7. Germline CDR1 reads SGHTA; CDR2 reads FQGTGA. This CDR3 has 15 residues.

The gene calls are TRBV4-1 and TRBJ1-2; D not certain. Deletions cut 0 bases from V and 4 bases from J, with 15 bases between. Germline CDR1 and CDR2: MGHRA and YSYEKL. The CDR3 spans 16 residues. In DNA form, the CDR3 reads TGCGCCAGCAGCCAAGAAGCTTCGATAATCGGCTATGGCTACACCTTC. Protein sequence: CASSQEASIIGYGYTF.

DNA of the CDR3: TGTGCCAGCTCACCGTATGCCGCAGGGAACTATGGCTACACCTTC. Its translation is CASSPYAAGNYGYTF. The V gene is TRBV18, the J gene TRBJ1-2, with D perhaps matching TRBD1 (5 bases). CDR1 is KGHSH, CDR2 LQKENI, per germline. The CDR3 is 15 amino acids. V dropped 3 bases and J dropped 2 bases, with 13 bases sitting between them.

The rearrangement links TRBV27 to TRBJ1-1; tentatively, D is TRBD1 (6 bases). Germline CDR1 and CDR2: MNHEY and SMNVEV (reference sequence). This CDR3 comprises 17 residues. V shed 7 bases and J shed 2 bases, with 23 bases lying between them. The CDR3 is CASTTRPGGSRNTEAFF. As DNA, the CDR3 is TGTGCCAGCACCACGAGACCGGGGGGCTCCCGTAACACTGAAGCTTTCTTT.

The chain is built from TRBV2 and TRBJ1-2, with D maybe TRBD1 (6 bases). The CDR3 length is 12 residues. Germline V gene sequence: CDR1 SNHLY, CDR2 FYNNEI. V lost 4 bases to trimming and J lost 13 bases, with 16 bases between them. The CDR3, as DNA: TGTGCCAGCAGTGGGGACAACTCCCGCGGCACCTTC. Its protein product is CASSGDNSRGTF.

This rearrangement joins TRBV4-1 to TRBJ1-6, with D perhaps TRBD1 (6 bases). Trimming left V 7 bases short and J 7 bases short, with 20 bases between. Germline V CDR1 and CDR2: MGHRA, YSYEKL. This CDR3 spans 16 amino acids. Here the CDR3 reads CASMRQVDQENSPLHF. For the CDR3, the DNA is TGCGCCAGCATGCGACAGGTCGACCAGGAAAATTCACCCCTCCACTTT.